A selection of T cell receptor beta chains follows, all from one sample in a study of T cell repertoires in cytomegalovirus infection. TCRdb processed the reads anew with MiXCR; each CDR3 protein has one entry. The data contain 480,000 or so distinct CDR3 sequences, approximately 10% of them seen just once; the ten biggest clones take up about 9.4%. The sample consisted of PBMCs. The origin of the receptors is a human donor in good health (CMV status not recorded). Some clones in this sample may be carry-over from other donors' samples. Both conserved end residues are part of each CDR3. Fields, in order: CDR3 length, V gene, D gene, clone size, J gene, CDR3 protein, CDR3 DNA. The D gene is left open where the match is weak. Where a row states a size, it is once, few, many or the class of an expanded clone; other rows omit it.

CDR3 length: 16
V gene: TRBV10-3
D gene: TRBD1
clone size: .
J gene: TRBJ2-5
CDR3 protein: CAISGFRTGSQETQYF
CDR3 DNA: TGTGCCATCAGTGGATTCCGGACAGGCTCGCAAGAGACCCAGTACTTC

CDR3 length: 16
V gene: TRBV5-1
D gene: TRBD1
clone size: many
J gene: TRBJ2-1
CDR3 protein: CASSGGQGFPYNEQFF
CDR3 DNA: TGCGCCAGCAGCGGGGGACAGGGTTTCCCCTACAATGAGCAGTTCTTC

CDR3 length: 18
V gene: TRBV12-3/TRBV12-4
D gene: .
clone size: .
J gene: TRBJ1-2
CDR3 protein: CASRLGRGEGSYYDGYTF
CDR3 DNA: TGTGCCAGCAGGCTTGGGAGGGGGGAGGGTAGTTATTACGATGGCTACACCTTC

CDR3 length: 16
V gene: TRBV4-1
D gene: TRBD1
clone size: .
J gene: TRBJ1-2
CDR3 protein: CASSQGTGGSDYGYTF
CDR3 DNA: TGTGCCAGCAGCCAGGGGACAGGGGGCTCGGACTATGGCTACACCTTC

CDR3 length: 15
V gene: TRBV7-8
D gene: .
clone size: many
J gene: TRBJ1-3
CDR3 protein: CASSPYSSVGNTIYF
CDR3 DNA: TGTGCCAGCAGCCCCTACTCCTCGGTTGGAAACACCATATATTTT

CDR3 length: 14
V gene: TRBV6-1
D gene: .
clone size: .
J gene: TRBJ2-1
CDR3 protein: CASNLDPRGVWQFF
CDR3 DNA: TGTGCCAGCAACTTAGACCCCCGCGGTGTATGGCAGTTCTTC

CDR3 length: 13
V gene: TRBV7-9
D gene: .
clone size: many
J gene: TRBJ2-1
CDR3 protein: CASSPGTWSEQFF
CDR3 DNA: TGTGCCAGCAGCCCGGGGACCTGGAGTGAGCAGTTCTTC

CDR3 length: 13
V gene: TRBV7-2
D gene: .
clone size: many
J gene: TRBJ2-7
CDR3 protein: CASSIGRNYEQYF
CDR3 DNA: TGTGCCAGCAGCATCGGACGGAACTACGAGCAGTACTTC

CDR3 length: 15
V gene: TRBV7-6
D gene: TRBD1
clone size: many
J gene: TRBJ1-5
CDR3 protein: CASSLETGFAQPQHF
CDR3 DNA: TGTGCCAGCAGCTTAGAGACAGGGTTCGCTCAGCCCCAGCATTTT

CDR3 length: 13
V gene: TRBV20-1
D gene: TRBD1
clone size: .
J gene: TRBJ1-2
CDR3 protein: CSARPGQLRGYTF
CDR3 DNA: TGCAGTGCTAGGCCGGGACAGCTAAGGGGCTACACCTTC

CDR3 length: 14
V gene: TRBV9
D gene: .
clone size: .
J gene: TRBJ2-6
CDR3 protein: CASSKGNLNNVLTF
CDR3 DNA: TGTGCCAGCAGCAAAGGGAACCTGAACAACGTCCTGACTTTC

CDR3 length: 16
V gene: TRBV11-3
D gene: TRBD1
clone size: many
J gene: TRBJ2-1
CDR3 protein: CASSSFPRDSYNEQFF
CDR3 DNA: TGTGCCAGCAGCTCATTCCCCCGGGACAGTTACAATGAGCAGTTCTTC

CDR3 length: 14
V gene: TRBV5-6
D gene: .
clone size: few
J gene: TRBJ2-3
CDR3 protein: CASSFYSSTDTQYF
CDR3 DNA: TGTGCCAGCAGCTTCTACAGTAGCACAGATACGCAGTATTTT

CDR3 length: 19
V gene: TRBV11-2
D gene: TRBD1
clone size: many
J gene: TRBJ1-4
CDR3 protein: CASRSLNRGRGLDGEKLFF
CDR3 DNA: TGTGCCAGCAGAAGCCTCAACAGGGGGCGCGGGCTAGATGGCGAAAAACTGTTTTTT

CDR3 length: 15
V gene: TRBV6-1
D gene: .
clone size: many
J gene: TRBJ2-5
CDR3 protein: CASSEGTGRQETQYF
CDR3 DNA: TGTGCCAGCAGTGAAGGAACCGGCAGGCAAGAGACCCAGTACTTC

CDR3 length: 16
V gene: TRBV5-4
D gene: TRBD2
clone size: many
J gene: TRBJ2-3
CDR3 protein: CASSLKGGGSTDTQYF
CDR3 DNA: TGTGCCAGCAGCTTGAAAGGCGGGGGGAGCACAGATACGCAGTATTTT

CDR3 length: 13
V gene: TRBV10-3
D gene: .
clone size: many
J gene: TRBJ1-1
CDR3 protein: CALRGTMNTEAFF
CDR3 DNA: TGTGCCTTGCGGGGCACCATGAACACTGAAGCTTTCTTT

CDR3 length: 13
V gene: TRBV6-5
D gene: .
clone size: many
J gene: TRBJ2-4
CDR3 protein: CASRRDPKNIQYF
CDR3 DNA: TGTGCCAGCAGGAGGGATCCCAAAAACATTCAGTACTTC

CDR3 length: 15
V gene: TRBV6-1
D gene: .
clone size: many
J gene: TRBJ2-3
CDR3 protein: CASSAPGRSGDTQYF
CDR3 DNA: TGTGCCAGCAGTGCTCCGGGACGTTCGGGAGATACGCAGTATTTT

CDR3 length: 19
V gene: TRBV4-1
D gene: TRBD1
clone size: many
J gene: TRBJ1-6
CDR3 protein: CASSLSQQGRSSRNSPLHF
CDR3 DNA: TGCGCCAGCAGCCTCTCTCAACAGGGGAGGTCGAGTAGGAATTCACCCCTCCACTTT

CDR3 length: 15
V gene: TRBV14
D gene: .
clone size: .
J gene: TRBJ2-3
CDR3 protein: CASSPKSASTDTQYF
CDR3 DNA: TGTGCCAGCAGCCCGAAGTCAGCTAGCACAGATACGCAGTATTTT

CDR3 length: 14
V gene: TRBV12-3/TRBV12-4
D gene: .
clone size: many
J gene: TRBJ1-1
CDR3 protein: CASSPQGSLGEAFF
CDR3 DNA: TGTGCCAGCAGCCCCCAGGGAAGTTTGGGCGAAGCTTTCTTT

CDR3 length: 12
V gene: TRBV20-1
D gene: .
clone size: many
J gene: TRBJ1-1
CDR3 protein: CSASPGWTEAFF
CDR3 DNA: TGCAGTGCTAGCCCGGGGTGGACTGAAGCTTTCTTT

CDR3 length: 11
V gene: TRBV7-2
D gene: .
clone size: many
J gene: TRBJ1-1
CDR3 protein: CASSFLSEAFF
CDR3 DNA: TGTGCCAGCAGCTTTTTATCTGAAGCTTTCTTT

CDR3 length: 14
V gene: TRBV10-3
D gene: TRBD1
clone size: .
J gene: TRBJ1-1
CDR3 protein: CAISEWMEQGEAFF
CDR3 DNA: TGTGCCATCAGTGAATGGATGGAACAGGGGGAAGCTTTCTTT

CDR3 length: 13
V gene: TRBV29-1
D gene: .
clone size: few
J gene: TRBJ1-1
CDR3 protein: CSAAGTRNTEAFF
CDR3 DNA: TGCAGCGCTGCCGGGACACGGAACACTGAAGCTTTCTTT

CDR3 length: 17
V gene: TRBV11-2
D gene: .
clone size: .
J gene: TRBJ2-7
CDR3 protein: CASSLDRFSEGSYEQYF
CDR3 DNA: TGTGCCAGCAGCTTAGATCGGTTTAGCGAAGGCTCCTACGAGCAGTACTTC

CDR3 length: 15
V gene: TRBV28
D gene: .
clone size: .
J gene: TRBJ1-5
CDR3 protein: CASTRAGLSNQPQHF
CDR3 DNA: TGTGCCAGCACCCGCGCGGGTCTTAGCAATCAGCCCCAGCATTTT

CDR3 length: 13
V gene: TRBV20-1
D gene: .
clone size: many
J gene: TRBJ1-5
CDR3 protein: CSARPGGNQPQHF
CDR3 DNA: TGCAGTGCTAGACCGGGAGGCAATCAGCCCCAGCATTTT

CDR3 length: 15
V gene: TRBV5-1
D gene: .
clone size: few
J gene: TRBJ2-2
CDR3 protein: CASSESLGAGGELFF
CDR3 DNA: TGCGCCAGCAGCGAATCGCTGGGAGCCGGCGGGGAGCTGTTTTTT

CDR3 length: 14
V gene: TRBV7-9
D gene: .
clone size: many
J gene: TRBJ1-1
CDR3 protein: CASSSGLGNTEAFF
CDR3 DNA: TGTGCCAGCAGTTCTGGACTGGGGAACACTGAAGCTTTCTTT

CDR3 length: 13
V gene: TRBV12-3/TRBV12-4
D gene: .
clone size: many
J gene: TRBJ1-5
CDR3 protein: CASARGGGQPQHF
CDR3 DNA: TGTGCCAGCGCAAGGGGGGGCGGTCAGCCCCAGCATTTT

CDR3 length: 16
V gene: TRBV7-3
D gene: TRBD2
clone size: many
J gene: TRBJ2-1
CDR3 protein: CASSLEASGSYNEQFF
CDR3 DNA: TGTGCCAGCAGCTTAGAGGCTAGCGGCTCCTACAATGAGCAGTTCTTC

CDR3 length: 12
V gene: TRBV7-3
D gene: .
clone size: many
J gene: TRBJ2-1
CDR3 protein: CASSFTRDEQFF
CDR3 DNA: TGTGCCAGCAGCTTCACGCGGGATGAGCAGTTCTTC

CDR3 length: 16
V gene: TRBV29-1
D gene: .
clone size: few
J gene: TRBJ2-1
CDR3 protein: CSVEGDPGRSYNEQFF
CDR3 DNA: TGCAGCGTTGAAGGTGACCCGGGACGGAGTTACAATGAGCAGTTCTTC

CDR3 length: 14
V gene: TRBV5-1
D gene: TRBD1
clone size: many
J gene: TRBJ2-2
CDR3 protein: CASSRDSSTGELFF
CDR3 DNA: TGCGCCAGCAGCCGGGACAGCTCCACCGGGGAGCTGTTTTTT

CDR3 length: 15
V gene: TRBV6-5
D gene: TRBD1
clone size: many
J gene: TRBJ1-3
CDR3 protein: CATWDRGLSGNTIYF
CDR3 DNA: TGTGCCACCTGGGACAGGGGGTTGTCTGGAAACACCATATATTTT

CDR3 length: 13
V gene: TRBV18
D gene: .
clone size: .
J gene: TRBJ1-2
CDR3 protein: CASSPDQFYGYTF
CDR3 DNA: TGTGCCAGCTCACCTGACCAGTTCTATGGCTACACCTTC

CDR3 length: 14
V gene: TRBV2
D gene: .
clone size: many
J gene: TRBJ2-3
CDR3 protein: CASSEQGSTDTQYF
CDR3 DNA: TGTGCCAGCAGTGAACAGGGCAGCACAGATACGCAGTATTTT

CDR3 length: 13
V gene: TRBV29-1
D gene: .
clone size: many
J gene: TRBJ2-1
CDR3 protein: CSVESWQNNEQFF
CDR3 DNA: TGCAGCGTTGAATCTTGGCAGAACAATGAGCAGTTCTTC

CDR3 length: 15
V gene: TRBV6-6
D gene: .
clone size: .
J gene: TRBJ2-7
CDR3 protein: CASSYFPGEPYEQYF
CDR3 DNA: TGTGCCAGCAGTTACTTCCCAGGGGAGCCCTACGAGCAGTACTTC

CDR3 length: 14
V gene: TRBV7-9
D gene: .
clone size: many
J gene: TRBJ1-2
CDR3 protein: CASSGTQGNYGYTF
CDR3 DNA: TGTGCCAGCTCAGGGACACAGGGAAACTATGGCTACACCTTC

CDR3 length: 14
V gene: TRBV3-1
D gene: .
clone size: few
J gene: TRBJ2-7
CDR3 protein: CASSQDLSSYEQYF
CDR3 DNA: TGTGCCAGCAGCCAAGACCTCAGCTCCTACGAGCAGTACTTC

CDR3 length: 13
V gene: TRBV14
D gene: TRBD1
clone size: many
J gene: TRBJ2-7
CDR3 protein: CASSRDRHYEQYF
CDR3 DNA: TGTGCCAGCAGCCGGGACAGGCACTACGAGCAGTACTTC

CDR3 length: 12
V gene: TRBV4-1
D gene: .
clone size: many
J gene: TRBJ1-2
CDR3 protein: CASSQDRRGYTF
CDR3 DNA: TGCGCCAGCAGCCAAGATCGGAGAGGCTACACCTTC

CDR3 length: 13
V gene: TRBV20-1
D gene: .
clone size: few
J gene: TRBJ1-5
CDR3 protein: CSAGNSANQPQHF
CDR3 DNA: TGCAGTGCGGGGAACAGTGCTAATCAGCCCCAGCATTTT

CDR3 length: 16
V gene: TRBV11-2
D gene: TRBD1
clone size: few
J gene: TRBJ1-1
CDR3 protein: CASSPNRGRVNTEAFF
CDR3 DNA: TGTGCCAGCAGCCCCAACAGGGGTCGGGTGAACACTGAAGCTTTCTTT

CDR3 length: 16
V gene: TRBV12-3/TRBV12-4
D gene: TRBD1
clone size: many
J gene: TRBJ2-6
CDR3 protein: CASSRAGGPGANVLTF
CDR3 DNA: TGTGCCAGCAGTAGAGCAGGGGGCCCTGGGGCCAACGTCCTGACTTTC

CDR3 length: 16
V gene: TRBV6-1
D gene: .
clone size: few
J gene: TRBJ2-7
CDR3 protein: CASTKSEFLSSYEQYF
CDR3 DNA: TGTGCCAGTACCAAATCGGAATTCTTGTCTTCCTACGAGCAGTACTTC

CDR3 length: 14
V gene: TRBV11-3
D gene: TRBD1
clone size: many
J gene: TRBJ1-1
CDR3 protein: CASSLDRANTEAFF
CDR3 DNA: TGTGCCAGCAGCCTCGACAGGGCGAACACTGAAGCTTTCTTT

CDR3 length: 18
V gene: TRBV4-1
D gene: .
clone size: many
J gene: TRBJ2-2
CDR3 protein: CASSHPTLRRENTGELFF
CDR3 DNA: TGCGCCAGCAGCCATCCGACCCTGAGAAGGGAGAACACCGGGGAGCTGTTTTTT

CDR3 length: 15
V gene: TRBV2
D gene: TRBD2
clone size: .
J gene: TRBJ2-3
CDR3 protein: CASSESGSSTDTQYF
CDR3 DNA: TGTGCCAGCAGTGAGAGCGGGAGTAGCACAGATACGCAGTATTTT